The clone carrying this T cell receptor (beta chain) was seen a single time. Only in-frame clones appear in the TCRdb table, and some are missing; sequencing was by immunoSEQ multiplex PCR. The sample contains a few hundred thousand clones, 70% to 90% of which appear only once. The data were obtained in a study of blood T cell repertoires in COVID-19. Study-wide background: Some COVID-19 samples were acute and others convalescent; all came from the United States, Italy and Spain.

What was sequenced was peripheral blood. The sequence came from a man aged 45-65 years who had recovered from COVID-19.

The CDR3 DNA is TGTGCCAGCAGTTCTAGCGGGAGGGCCAATGAGCAGTTCTTC. Amino acid sequence: CASSSSGRANEQFF. The chain employs TRBV6-5 and TRBJ2-1; 12 nucleotides agree with TRBD2. The germline CDR1 and CDR2 sequences are MNHEY and SVGAGI. J lost 6 bases, V lost 4 bases, and 1 base had no gene match. The CDR3 is 14 amino acids.